This T cell receptor (beta chain) was found in a study of T cells in localized non-small cell lung cancer. Details on this clone: Its target is unknown.

J lost 6 bases, V lost 6 bases, and 11 bases had no gene match. The germline gives CDR1 MNHEY, CDR2 SVGAGI. The CDR3 contains 14 residues. Generated by immunoSEQ multiplex PCR, the TCRdb table keeps only in-frame clones and is missing some. The sample lists around 26,000 clones, approximately 90% occurring once. Findings and limits, study-wide: Longer overall survival accompanied higher blood T cell density. It remains possible that heterogeneity exists, since only one tumor region was sequenced. Uninvolved adjacent lung had the highest recorded T cell clonality, with tumor below it.

The V and J genes are TRBV6-5 and TRBJ2-7, with 7 bases aligning to TRBD1. This specimen was peripheral blood, taken before any cancer treatment. The source is a female donor over 55 with stage II squamous cell lung carcinoma. This CDR3 reads CASSQNRGATEQYF. CDR3 in DNA: TGTGCCAGCAGCCAAAACAGGGGAGCGACCGAGCAGTACTTC.